These 7 T cell receptor beta chains came from one sample sequenced in a study of T-cell memory formation after mild COVID-19. One entry per CDR3 protein results from TCRdb running MiXCR on the 5' RACE reads. The repertoire holds 350,000 to 500,000 distinct CDR3 sequences, with approximately 18% as singletons. Sequences were obtained from PBMCs or a T cell subset sorted from them (not recorded which). The receptors come from a man aged 18 to 29 who had mild COVID-19 (a few samples of this study predate the infection). Cell type and time point are not known.

This clonotype showed up just a few times. The rearrangement links TRBV5-5 to TRBJ1-2; the D is unclear. The CDR3 has 14 residues. CDR1 is SGHKS and CDR2 is YYEKEE in the germline V gene (reference sequence). V was shortened by 3 bases and J by 1 base, with 10 bases between the two germline ends. As DNA, the CDR3 is TGTGCCAGCAGCTCCGGACGGTTTAACTATGGCTACACCTTC. Translation: CASSSGRFNYGYTF. Complete variable domain (other parts from reference TRBV5-5 and TRBJ1-2): DAGVTQSPTHLIKTRGQQVTLRCSPISGHKSVSWYQQVLGQGPQFIFQYYEKEERGRGNFPDRFSARQFPNYSSELNVNALLLGDSALYLCASSSGRFNYGYTFGSGTRLTVV.

The table lists this clonotype with a few counts. The rearrangement links TRBV4-2 to TRBJ1-2; 7 bases match TRBD1. The trim removed 6 bases at V and 8 bases at J, leaving 12 bases unmatched. The CDR3 spans 14 residues. Germline V gene sequence: CDR1 LGHNA, CDR2 YNFKEQ. The CDR3 nucleotides are TGTGCCAGCAGAACTACAGGGGAGGTCTACGGCTACACCTTC. Residues: CASRTTGEVYGYTF.

This clonotype was detected only a few times. This sequence joins TRBV12-3 or TRBV12-4 and TRBJ2-1, with D possibly being TRBD2 (6 bases). The CDR3 totals 21 residues. The germline V and J ends were trimmed by 0 bases and 1 base, with 25 bases remaining between them. Written as DNA, the CDR3 is TGTGCCAGCAGTTTAGCCCCCTCGCTAGCAGCAATCGGGAGATCCTACAATGAGCAGTTCTTC. This gives the protein CASSLAPSLAAIGRSYNEQFF.

This clonotype was found many times. This sequence joins TRBV5-6 and TRBJ2-5, with D perhaps TRBD1 (6 bases). The CDR3 loop spans 15 amino acids. V gave up 4 bases and J gave up 2 bases, with 15 bases separating them. In germline, CDR1 is SGHDT, CDR2 YYEEEE. The CDR3 sequence is CASSPGTRGQETQYF. The CDR3 nucleotides are TGTGCCAGCAGCCCTGGGACAAGGGGTCAAGAGACCCAGTACTTC.

In its sample, this clonotype was seen many times. The rearrangement joins TRBV6-1 to TRBJ1-2, with D possibly TRBD1 on 5 matching bases. Trimming shortened V by 5 bases and J by 4 bases, and 8 bases separated the two germline ends. This CDR3 is 12 amino acids long. Germline-derived CDR1 and CDR2 are MNHNS and SASEGT. The CDR3 nucleotides read TGTGCCAGCAGTACAGGCGGCTATGGCTACACCTTC. Its translation: CASSTGGYGYTF.

CDR3 coding DNA: TGTGCCAGCAGCTTGGGGGGAATTAACAATGAGCAGTTCTTC. Translating gives CASSLGGINNEQFF. The chain combines TRBV7-9 with TRBJ2-1, with D maybe TRBD2 (6 bases). CDR3 length equals 14 residues. Germline lookup yields CDR1 SEHNR and CDR2 FQNEAQ (reference sequence). Trimming cost V 3 bases and J 5 bases, with 11 bases left between them.

This clonotype was detected a few times. V gene TRBV20-1 combines with J gene TRBJ2-3; TRBD2 matches at 8 bases. Germline V CDR1 and CDR2: DFQATT, SNEGSKA (reference sequence). CDR3 length: 13 residues. The CDR3 region is CTGGASRTDTQYF. The CDR3 DNA reads as TGCACGGGGGGGGCTTCCCGAACAGATACGCAGTATTTT.